This TCR beta chain was found in a study of cytomegalovirus exposure and HLA in healthy donors. Study-level information: A prior study identified roughly 110 million unique TCR beta sequences from some 180 million T cells. Findings and limits, study-wide: CMV serostatus was the sole immune exposure data available.

Points on this clone: Its specificity is not known.

Germline values: CDR1 MNHEY, CDR2 SMNVEV (reference sequence). This CDR3 comprises 14 residues. Trimming cost V 5 bases and J 6 bases, with 17 bases left between them. Unrecorded immune exposures were likely, despite nominal health at sampling. PCR was performed using 60 Vbeta and 13 Jbeta primers. Method: immunoSEQ multiplex PCR; TCRdb's copy keeps in-frame clones and lacks some. The sample gives under 95,000 clones, approximately 80% of which show up once; 5.3% is in the top ten. This receptor was obtained from a man aged 30 to 45 in good health and CMV-seropositive. The genes are TRBV27 and TRBJ2-7; possible D gene TRBD1, 5 bases. The sequencing sample was made of PBMCs. Here the CDR3 DNA reads TGTGCCAGCAGTCCAAGGGGTCTAGGGGTCGAGCAGTACTTC. This encodes CASSPRGLGVEQYF.